This T cell receptor (beta chain) stems from a study of shared clonotypes between healthy human individuals. Sequencing used immunoSEQ multiplex PCR; TCRdb keeps in-frame clones, though not all of them. The table has hundreds of thousands of clones, 80% to 95% seen once. Terminally differentiated effector memory CD45RA+ cells were excluded by CCR7 positive selection of CD45RO-negative cells. Participating donors were healthy, HIV-negative adults free of recent acute infections or vaccinations. Only Caucasian adults living in Nashville, Tennessee made up the donor group. The clonotype was recovered from a man aged 25-45 years in good health. Sequencing used naive CD8+ T cells sorted from blood.

CDR3 amino acids: CASSPGVYNEQFF. The CDR3 DNA reads TGTGCCAGCAGCCCGGGGGTCTACAATGAGCAGTTCTTC. The chain carries TRBV6-6 and TRBJ2-1, with D possibly matching TRBD2 (6 bases). CDR1 MNHNY and CDR2 SVGAGI come from the germline V gene (reference sequence). V lost 6 bases and J lost 3, with 9 bases in between. The CDR3 extends over 13 amino acids.